These 24 T cell receptor beta chains were sequenced from one sample in a study of shared clonotypes between healthy human individuals. This table comes from immunoSEQ multiplex PCR, and its TCRdb copy is limited to in-frame clones, with some not included. The table has over 2 million clones, about 90% seen once. Specimen: naive CD4+ T cells from PBMCs. The sample's subset: CD45RA+ positively selected. Source of these receptors: a young man in good health. Some clones in this sample may be carry-over from other donors' samples.

This chain joins TRBV28 and TRBJ1-2; tentative D call: TRBD1 (5 bases). This CDR3 spans 13 amino acids. Germline lookup yields CDR1 MDHEN and CDR2 SYDVKM. V was pared by 10 bases and J by 4 bases, with 16 bases between. CDR3 coding DNA: TGTGCCACCGAAATGGGACGGTCCTATGGCTACACCTTC. Protein sequence: CATEMGRSYGYTF.

The genes are TRBV6-1 and TRBJ2-7, with D perhaps TRBD1 or TRBD2 (5 bases each). This CDR3 has 16 amino acids. CDR1 and CDR2 from the germline V gene are MNHNS and SASEGT. V dropped 4 bases and J dropped 3 bases, with 19 bases sitting between them. The CDR3 region has the DNA TGTGCCAGCAGTGTCCTGGGTTCAGGGACGTACTACGAGCAGTACTTC. Its translation: CASSVLGSGTYYEQYF.

The rearrangement joins TRBV6-6 to TRBJ1-5; tentatively, D is TRBD1 (5 bases). V lost 4 bases and J 3 bases, leaving 13 bases between the germline ends. CDR1 is MNHNY, CDR2 SVGAGI, per germline (reference sequence). The CDR3 runs 15 residues. In DNA, the CDR3 is TGTGCCAGCAGTTGGGGCGGGGCCGCCAATCAGCCCCAGCATTTT. It translates to CASSWGGAANQPQHF.

The V gene is TRBV30, the J gene TRBJ2-1; a possible D gene is TRBD2 (7 bases). V gave up 3 bases and J gave up 9 bases, with 12 bases separating them. In germline, CDR1 is GTSNPN, CDR2 SVGIG (reference sequence). CDR3 length: 12 residues. In DNA, the CDR3 is TGTGCCTGGAGCAAGGGGGGGACTGAGCAGTTCTTC. This encodes CAWSKGGTEQFF. Full variable domain (outside the CDR3, taken from reference TRBV30 and TRBJ2-1): SQTIHQWPATLVQPVGSPLSLECTVEGTSNPNLYWYRQAAGRGLQLLFYSVGIGQISSEVPQNLSASRPQDRQFILSSKKLLLSDSGFYLCAWSKGGTEQFFGPGTRLTVL.

This chain uses TRBV29-1 with TRBJ1-1; a weak D match, TRBD1 (5 bases). The germline V gene encodes CDR1 SQVTM and CDR2 ANQGSEA. The CDR3 loop spans 12 amino acids. With 4 bases removed from V and 2 bases from J, the gap between germline ends came to 8 bases. The CDR3 nucleotides are TGCAGCGTTGCCGGACACAACACTGAAGCTTTCTTT. Encoded protein: CSVAGHNTEAFF.

The genes are TRBV5-4 and TRBJ2-7; D perhaps matches TRBD1 (6 bases). The CDR3 contains 16 residues. In germline, CDR1 is SGHNT, CDR2 YYREEE (reference sequence). Trimming removed 2 bases from V and 7 bases from J, with 22 bases in between. In nucleotides, the CDR3 is TGTGCCAGCAGCTTTCCCAAGGTTGGGGGCCCGCGGGAGCAGTACTTC. It is translated as CASSFPKVGGPREQYF.

In the case of this clone: The same CDR3 also results from other DNA sequences found in this sample. CDR3 DNA sequence: TGTGCCAGCAGTTACTCGGGAAGCTCCTACGAGCAGTACTTC. Translating it yields CASSYSGSSYEQYF. V usage is TRBV6-5 and J usage is TRBJ2-7, with D unclear. With 0 bases removed from V and 0 bases from J, the gap between germline ends came to 6 bases. The CDR3 totals 14 residues. Germline V gene lookup returns CDR1 MNHEY and CDR2 SVGAGI.

This chain uses TRBV5-6 with TRBJ2-1; D is unclear. Germline V lookup: CDR1 SGHDT, CDR2 YYEEEE. The CDR3 has 16 residues. V was cut by 3 bases and J by 0 bases, with 13 bases left in between. CDR3 DNA sequence: TGTGCCAGCAGCTCCACCTCTTCTCGCTCCTACAATGAGCAGTTCTTC. It yields the protein CASSSTSSRSYNEQFF.

The table lists this clone with a count of one. The genes are TRBV6-1 and TRBJ2-7, with D maybe TRBD1 (5 bases). There are 15 residues in the CDR3. Germline-derived CDR1 and CDR2 are MNHNS and SASEGT. V was clipped by 6 bases and J by 1 base, with 16 bases between them. The CDR3: CASSPQGTYSYEQYF. The CDR3 coding sequence is TGTGCCAGCAGCCCTCAGGGAACCTATTCCTACGAGCAGTACTTC.

The genes are TRBV7-3 and TRBJ2-2, with TRBD2 matching over 9 bases. J gave up 0 bases and V 6 bases, and 8 bases lay outside the gene matches. This CDR3 has 17 residues. The V gene's germline CDR1 is SGHTA and CDR2 FQGTGA. CDR3 loop: CASRSHLAGSNTGELFF. The CDR3 DNA reads TGTGCCAGCAGGAGTCACCTAGCGGGGTCGAACACCGGGGAGCTGTTTTTT.

The V gene is TRBV7-2, the J gene TRBJ1-2; no definite D call. Trimming shortened V by 5 bases and J by 1 base, and 14 bases separated the two germline ends. From germline, CDR1 is SGHTA and CDR2 FQGNSA. CDR3 length: 15 amino acids. CDR3 nucleotides: TGTGCCAGCAGCCCGCCGGGCCTCATTAACTATGGCTACACCTTC. It is translated as CASSPPGLINYGYTF.

The chain couples TRBV7-3 to TRBJ2-1, with D perhaps TRBD2 (5 bases). This CDR3 region has 13 residues. V lost 5 bases, J lost 4 bases, and 9 bases lay in between. Germline V CDR1 and CDR2: SGHTA, FQGTGA. The CDR3 DNA follows: TGTGCCAGCAGCCCCCGACTATACAATGAGCAGTTCTTC. It yields the protein CASSPRLYNEQFF.

The genes are TRBV11-2 and TRBJ2-7; the D gene is possibly TRBD1 (5 bases). Germline loops: CDR1 SGHAT, CDR2 FQNNGV. This CDR3 contains 15 residues. V dropped 5 bases and J dropped 0 bases, with 14 bases sitting between them. This CDR3 is CASSKTAVNSYEQYF. The CDR3 DNA follows: TGTGCCAGCAGCAAGACAGCAGTGAACTCCTACGAGCAGTACTTC.

This chain links TRBV4-1 with TRBJ1-5; tentative D call: TRBD1 (6 bases). Germline CDR1 reads MGHRA; CDR2 reads YSYEKL. The V and J ends lost 3 bases and 6 bases respectively, with 15 bases between them. The length of the CDR3 is 15 residues. CDR3 DNA: TGCGCCAGCAGCCAGGGGAGGGGGGCTGCTCAGCCCCAGCATTTT. This gives the protein CASSQGRGAAQPQHF.

CDR3: CASSDWASVGSGANVLTF. CDR3 nucleotide sequence: TGTGCCAGCAGTGATTGGGCTAGCGTGGGCTCTGGGGCCAACGTCCTGACTTTC. The gene calls are TRBV25-1 and TRBJ2-6, with D possibly TRBD2 on 6 matching bases. The CDR3 consists of 18 residues. CDR1 is MGHDK, CDR2 SYGVNS, per germline. V lost 3 bases, J lost 0 bases, and 15 bases lay in between.

The chain links TRBV9 to TRBJ1-2; D remains unclear. With 4 bases removed from V and 6 bases from J, the gap between germline ends came to 10 bases. CDR3 length: 12 residues. The germline gives CDR1 SGDLS, CDR2 YYNGEE. CDR3 nucleotide sequence: TGTGCCAGCAGCCCCCGGTTCGATGGCTACACCTTC. Its translation: CASSPRFDGYTF.

On this clone: The junction departs from the called germline gene at one end, perhaps through a read error. The rearrangement uses TRBV7-6 and TRBJ2-3, with 11 nucleotides matching TRBD2. In germline, CDR1 is SGHVS, CDR2 FNYEAQ. The CDR3 length is 14 residues. CDR3 in amino acids: CASRSTGTSGKMDF. In nucleotides, the CDR3 is TGTGCCAGCAGGTCGACCGGGACTAGCGGAAAGATGGATTTT.

This chain links TRBV5-6 with TRBJ2-7; 12 bases align to TRBD2. The V and J ends lost 4 bases and 4 bases, in that order; junction bases with no gene match: 6. Per the germline V gene, CDR1 is SGHDT and CDR2 is YYEEEE. There are 15 residues in the CDR3. CDR3 protein: CASSPVGTSGYEQYF. The CDR3 nucleotides read TGTGCCAGCAGCCCCGTGGGGACTAGCGGGTACGAGCAGTACTTC.

About this clone itself: A far bigger clonotype differs at one base, so this is likely a read error. CDR3: CASSPANTEAFF. As DNA, the CDR3 is TGCGCCAGCAGTCCGGCGAACACTGAAGCTTTCTTT. The chain has TRBV23-1 and TRBJ1-1; no reliable D call. TRBV23-1 counts as an open reading frame of uncertain function. Trimming left V 4 bases short and J 1 base short, with 4 bases between. This CDR3 is 12 amino acids long.

Worth noting for this clone: Additional DNA sequences in this sample encode the identical CDR3. The V and J genes are TRBV4-2 and TRBJ2-3; 9 bases align to TRBD2. The CDR3 loop spans 15 amino acids. Per germline, CDR1 LGHNA and CDR2 YNFKEQ. V dropped 4 bases and J dropped 3; count of bases not matched to a gene: 5. The DNA of the CDR3 is TGTGCCAGCAGCCCAGCGGGAGGAGGAACAGATACGCAGTATTTT. Its translation is CASSPAGGGTDTQYF.

This clone has just a few counts. This chain joins TRBV2 and TRBJ1-5; 7 bases align to TRBD1. In germline, CDR1 is SNHLY, CDR2 FYNNEI. The CDR3 sequence is 15 residues long. The V gene end was trimmed by 6 bases and the J gene end by 1 base; junction bases not matched to a gene: 6. CDR3 sequence reads: CASRFDRESNQPQHF. The DNA of the CDR3 is TGTGCCAGCAGATTCGACAGGGAAAGCAATCAGCCCCAGCATTTT.

The chain carries TRBV27 and TRBJ2-3; D is perhaps TRBD2 (5 bases). V lost 8 bases and J 6 bases, leaving 15 bases between the germline ends. CDR1 and CDR2 (germline): MNHEY, SMNVEV (reference sequence). The CDR3 covers 13 residues. CDR3 residues: CASGVGNRDTQYF. The CDR3 nucleotides are TGTGCCAGCGGAGTCGGGAATCGGGATACGCAGTATTTT.

This clone appeared once. This specimen includes other DNA sequences encoding the same CDR3. The V call is TRBV6-5, the J call TRBJ2-7; TRBD1 matches at 7 bases. Germline CDR1 is MNHEY and CDR2 is SVGAGI. The ends lost 6 bases at V and 0 bases at J; junction bases unmatched: 2. The CDR3 totals 13 residues. CDR3 coding DNA: TGTGCCAGCAGACGACAGGGCTCCTACGAGCAGTACTTC. This codes for CASRRQGSYEQYF.

The V gene is TRBV7-9, the J gene TRBJ1-6; tentatively, D is TRBD1 (5 bases). Germline values: CDR1 SEHNR, CDR2 FQNEAQ (reference sequence). V lost 2 bases to trimming and J lost 10 bases, with 15 bases between them. This CDR3 has 15 residues. The CDR3 sequence: CASSLQGTGQSPLHF. The CDR3, as DNA: TGTGCCAGCAGCTTACAGGGAACAGGTCAATCACCCCTCCACTTT.